This TCR beta chain derives from a study of cytomegalovirus exposure and HLA in healthy donors. Study-level background: From around 180 million T cells, an earlier analysis saw 120 million or so unique TCR beta sequences. Study-level findings and limits: Researchers catalogued about 150 TCR beta chains as cytomegalovirus-associated. In a later analysis, a genetic analysis reported fewer productive-TCR N-insertions in an Asian-associated ancestry cluster than the cohort average. An apparent linkage of common viral pathogens to several of the most significant clusters emerged in a later analysis.

The junction had 10 bases not matched to a gene; V was cut back by 8 bases and J by 4 bases. CDR1 LNHDA and CDR2 SQIVND come from the germline V gene (reference sequence). The CDR3 is 15 amino acids. PCR employed 60 Vbeta and 13 Jbeta primers. The data were produced by immunoSEQ multiplex PCR, yet TCRdb's version contains in-frame clones alone and is incomplete. Its table lists tens of thousands of clones. Note on this clone: Its cognate antigen is unknown.

The sample consisted of PBMCs. The receptor's source is a woman aged 45-60 years in good health and CMV-seropositive. The chain uses TRBV19 and TRBJ2-3; TRBD1 matches 9 bases. The DNA for the CDR3 is TGTGCCAGTCGTACCGGGACAGGGAGCCCAGATACGCAGTATTTT. Its translation: CASRTGTGSPDTQYF.